Below are 18 T cell receptor beta chains sequenced from a single sample in a study of radiation and T cells in renal cell carcinoma. TCRdb's copy holds only in-frame clones and misses some; the assay was immunoSEQ multiplex PCR. The sample carries approximately 94,000 clones, 70% to 85% recorded once. Time point in this sample: baseline pretreatment blood. As to treatment: 15 Gy SBRT to primary tumor, nephrectomy 4 weeks later. Sequences were derived from blood, sampled from a patient whose treatment included radiotherapy and nephrectomy. Receptors were obtained from a man between 60 and 75 years old with renal cell carcinoma.

The chain has TRBV4-2 and TRBJ1-4, with D uncertain. V lost 0 bases and J lost 8, with 13 bases in between. This CDR3 comprises 15 residues. Germline CDR1 and CDR2: LGHNA and YNFKEQ. CDR3 sequence: CASSQDDEGGEKLFF. CDR3 nucleotides: TGTGCCAGCAGCCAAGATGACGAGGGCGGGGAAAAACTGTTTTTT.

V and J are TRBV14 and TRBJ1-4; D is undetermined. With 2 bases removed from V and 4 bases from J, the gap between germline ends came to 11 bases. Per germline, CDR1 SGHDN and CDR2 FVKESK. CDR3 length: 15 residues. The CDR3 sequence is CASSQRVSGNEKLFF. The CDR3 DNA sequence: TGTGCCAGCAGCCAAAGGGTGTCCGGTAATGAAAAACTGTTTTTT.

The V and J genes are TRBV2 and TRBJ2-2; tentative D call: TRBD1 (5 bases). CDR3 length: 13 amino acids. V gave up 5 bases and J gave up 4 bases, with 8 bases separating them. Per the germline V gene, CDR1 is SNHLY and CDR2 is FYNNEI. CDR3 protein: CASSSGITGELFF. As DNA, the CDR3 is TGTGCCAGCAGTTCAGGGATCACCGGGGAGCTGTTTTTT.

CDR3 nucleotide sequence: TGTGCCAGCAGTGATAGACCTATAGAGACCCAGTACTTC. Amino acids: CASSDRPIETQYF. The J gene is TRBJ2-5, the V gene TRBV25-1; the D is unclear. V was pared by 3 bases and J by 4 bases, with 9 bases between. CDR1 is MGHDK and CDR2 is SYGVNS in the germline V gene. This CDR3 is built from 13 residues.

This clone is categorized as medium-sized. The V gene is TRBV6-5, the J gene TRBJ2-5, with 9 bases lining up with TRBD2. Germline V lookup: CDR1 MNHEY, CDR2 SVGAGI. This CDR3 spans 14 amino acids. The V gene end was trimmed by 8 bases and the J gene end by 4 bases; junction bases not matched to a gene: 8. Here the CDR3 DNA reads TGTGCCAGCGGTAGTGGTAGCGGGAGAGAGACCCAGTACTTC. Its protein product is CASGSGSGRETQYF.

The chain uses TRBV9 and TRBJ1-3, with 8 bases fitting TRBD1. Germline lookup yields CDR1 SGDLS and CDR2 YYNGEE. The length of the CDR3 is 18 residues. After removal of 3 bases from V and 8 bases from J, the junction contained 19 bases not matched to a gene. The CDR3 here is CASSAGDLRTGKSDTIYF. CDR3 DNA: TGTGCCAGCAGCGCCGGGGATTTACGGACAGGGAAGTCAGACACCATATATTTT.

V and J are TRBV7-2 and TRBJ1-5; D perhaps matches TRBD1 (6 bases). The V end lost 5 bases, the J end lost 4 bases, and 15 bases lay between the germline ends. The CDR3 consists of 15 residues. Germline-derived CDR1 and CDR2 are SGHTA and FQGNSA. CDR3 nucleotides: TGTGCCAGCAGCCAAGGACAGCTTGTTAATCAGCCCCAGCATTTT. It codes for CASSQGQLVNQPQHF.

This rearrangement joins TRBV10-3 to TRBJ1-4; no definite D call. This CDR3 has 14 residues. V gave up 4 bases and J gave up 0 bases, with 6 bases separating them. CDR1 ENHRY and CDR2 SYGVKD come from the germline V gene. This CDR3 is CAISGDTTNEKLFF. In DNA, the CDR3 is TGTGCCATCAGTGGTGACACAACTAATGAAAAACTGTTTTTT.

This chain connects TRBV7-2 to TRBJ1-3; no clear D gene. V was shortened by 2 bases and J by 0 bases, with 11 bases between the two germline ends. Germline V CDR1 and CDR2: SGHTA, FQGNSA. This CDR3 has 16 residues. This CDR3 is CASSLFRSFSGNTIYF. DNA of the CDR3: TGTGCCAGCAGCTTATTTCGGTCCTTCTCTGGAAACACCATATATTTT. Using reference TRBV7-2 and TRBJ1-3 for the parts outside the CDR3, the full variable domain is GAGVSQSPSNKVTEKGKDVELRCDPISGHTALYWYRQSLGQGLEFLIYFQGNSAPDKSGLPSDRFSAERTGGSVSTLTIQRTQQEDSAVYLCASSLFRSFSGNTIYFGEGSWLTVV.

The chain carries TRBV25-1 and TRBJ2-6; D might be TRBD2 (5 bases). The germline V and J ends were trimmed by 7 bases and 0 bases, with 13 bases remaining between them. The CDR3 consists of 16 residues. The germline gives CDR1 MGHDK, CDR2 SYGVNS. CDR3 sequence reads: CASTQPGSSGANVLTF. The CDR3 DNA is TGTGCCAGCACCCAGCCGGGGAGCTCTGGGGCCAACGTCCTGACTTTC.

The chain carries TRBV10-3 and TRBJ1-3, with TRBD1 matching 7 bases. With V trimmed by 10 bases and J by 0 bases, 9 bases remained unmatched. The CDR3 loop spans 15 amino acids. CDR1 and CDR2 (germline): ENHRY, SYGVKD. The CDR3 DNA reads as TGTGCCACCCGCCGGGACAGCTCCTCTGGAAACACCATATATTTT. This gives the protein CATRRDSSSGNTIYF.

V and J are TRBV7-9 and TRBJ1-2; 9 bases line up with TRBD1. J lost 4 bases, V lost 0 bases, and 3 bases had no gene match. This CDR3 spans 15 amino acids. Germline CDR1 SEHNR, CDR2 FQNEAQ (reference sequence). This CDR3 reads CASSLAGTGIYGYTF. CDR3 in DNA: TGTGCCAGCAGCTTAGCGGGGACAGGGATCTATGGCTACACCTTC. The complete variable domain, with remaining parts taken from reference TRBV7-9 and TRBJ1-2, reads DTGVSQNPRHKITKRGQNVTFRCDPISEHNRLYWYRQTLGQGPEFLTYFQNEAQLEKSRLLSDRFSAERPKGSFSTLEIQRTEQGDSAMYLCASSLAGTGIYGYTFGSGTRLTVV.

This clone was seen a handful of times. The chain carries TRBV6-5 and TRBJ1-1; maybe TRBD1 (5 bases). Germline-derived CDR1 and CDR2 are MNHEY and SVGAGI. This CDR3 has 13 residues. Trimming cost V 5 bases and J 12 bases, with 19 bases left between them. In DNA, the CDR3 is TGTGCCAGCAGTACCCCGGGACTAAGGTTTACTTTCTTT. Residues: CASSTPGLRFTFF.

The chain has TRBV21-1 and TRBJ2-1; the table's D call TRBD2 went unverified against the DNA. TRBV21-1 is a pseudogene locus. This CDR3 contains 21 residues. This CDR3 is CASSKALGAPHFVANYNEQFF. CDR3 nucleotide sequence: TGTGCCAGCAGCAAAGCGCTAGGAGCGCCCCATTTTGTCGCAAACTACAATGAGCAGTTCTTC.

There are a few counts of this clone. The gene calls are TRBV6-1 and TRBJ1-5; D gene uncertain. Germline CDR1 MNHNS, CDR2 SASEGT. V lost 5 bases, J lost 2 bases, and 10 bases lay in between. This CDR3 spans 14 amino acids. The CDR3 region has the DNA TGTGCCAGCAGTTCACCGGGTGGCAATCAGCCCCAGCATTTT. This codes for CASSSPGGNQPQHF.

For this clone: Other DNA sequences in this sample translate to the same CDR3. V and J are TRBV11-3 and TRBJ2-2; 10 nucleotides align to TRBD1. CDR3 length: 15 residues. The germline gives CDR1 SGHNT, CDR2 YENEEA. Unmatched junction bases numbered 5, after V lost 5 bases and J lost 5 bases. The DNA for the CDR3 is TGTGCCAGCAGCCCCCGGGACAGGGGTACCGGGGAGCTGTTTTTT. It specifies CASSPRDRGTGELFF.

The rearrangement joins TRBV7-9 to TRBJ2-7, with D possibly matching TRBD2 (6 bases). CDR1 is SEHNR, CDR2 FQNEAQ, per germline (reference sequence). CDR3 length: 14 residues. V lost 0 bases and J lost 3, with 9 bases in between. The CDR3 spells CASSLAGRDYEQYF. The CDR3 region has the DNA TGTGCCAGCAGCTTAGCAGGGCGGGACTACGAGCAGTACTTC.

V is TRBV23-1 and J is TRBJ2-7; D is perhaps TRBD1 or TRBD2 (5 bases each). TRBV23-1 is an open reading frame whose function is uncertain. Trimming left V 0 bases short and J 2 bases short, with 11 bases between. This CDR3 contains 15 residues. The CDR3 reads CASSQSGQGPYEQYF. In DNA form, the CDR3 reads TGCGCCAGCAGTCAATCTGGGCAGGGACCCTACGAGCAGTACTTC.